Below are 17 T cell receptor beta chains sequenced from a single sample in a study of blood T cell repertoires in COVID-19. Measured with immunoSEQ multiplex PCR; TCRdb has only the in-frame clones, and not every one. The top ten clones hold roughly 4% of a sample with 65,000 or so clones, roughly four fifths of them seen once. Sequenced input: peripheral blood. These receptors all stem from a man in his sixties with acute or convalescent COVID-19.

In DNA, the CDR3 is TGTGCCTGGAGTGTACAGGCAAATCAGCCCCAGCATTTT. Protein product: CAWSVQANQPQHF. J is TRBJ1-5 and V is TRBV30; D might be TRBD1 (5 bases). The V and J ends lost 0 bases and 4 bases respectively, with 7 bases between them. Germline V gives CDR1 GTSNPN, CDR2 SVGIG (reference sequence). CDR3 length: 13 amino acids. The entire variable domain, with the rest obtained from reference TRBV30 and TRBJ1-5, is as follows: SQTIHQWPATLVQPVGSPLSLECTVEGTSNPNLYWYRQAAGRGLQLLFYSVGIGQISSEVPQNLSASRPQDRQFILSSKKLLLSDSGFYLCAWSVQANQPQHFGDGTRLSIL.

The chain is built from TRBV12-5 and TRBJ2-3, with 7 bases lining up with TRBD2. V lost 2 bases and J lost 4; bases outside the gene matches: 9. Germline V lookup: CDR1 LGHNT, CDR2 FRNRAP. This CDR3 is built from 16 residues. The CDR3 sequence: CASGLNVAGRPDTQYF. In nucleotides, the CDR3 is TGTGCTAGTGGTTTGAATGTAGCGGGCCGGCCAGATACGCAGTATTTT.

The rearrangement links TRBV19 to TRBJ2-5; 10 nucleotides match TRBD2. The germline V gene encodes CDR1 LNHDA and CDR2 SQIVND (reference sequence). The CDR3 totals 14 residues. The V gene end was trimmed by 10 bases and the J gene end by 4 bases; junction bases not matched to a gene: 9. The chain's CDR3 is CATKDSGGRETQYF. The CDR3 DNA follows: TGTGCCACTAAAGATAGCGGGGGGAGAGAGACCCAGTACTTC.

The chain is built from TRBV6-6 and TRBJ1-2; tentative D call: TRBD1 (5 bases). The germline V gene encodes CDR1 MNHNY and CDR2 SVGAGI (reference sequence). The CDR3 is 12 amino acids. Trimming removed 7 bases at V and 4 bases at J, with 10 bases between. The CDR3 DNA is TGTGCCAGCACTCAGGGTTCCTATGGCTACACCTTC. Its translation is CASTQGSYGYTF.

This clone was found a few times. The chain carries TRBV7-2 and TRBJ2-7; D may be TRBD2 (6 bases). Trimming pared 5 bases from V and 2 bases from J, leaving 10 bases between. CDR3 length equals 13 residues. Germline CDR1 reads SGHTA; CDR2 reads FQGNSA. CDR3 protein: CASSRGTTYEQYF. The CDR3 DNA follows: TGTGCCAGCAGCCGCGGGACCACCTACGAGCAGTACTTC.

This clone occurred once. The chain carries TRBV19 and TRBJ2-5, with D maybe TRBD2 (6 bases). Germline CDR1 LNHDA, CDR2 SQIVND (reference sequence). Trimming pared 5 bases from V and 7 bases from J, leaving 14 bases between. The CDR3 has 13 amino acids. The CDR3 sequence is CASSGGVQGTQYF. CDR3 sequence (DNA): TGTGCCAGTAGTGGCGGGGTCCAGGGGACCCAGTACTTC. The complete variable domain, with remaining parts taken from reference TRBV19 and TRBJ2-5, reads DGGITQSPKYLFRKEGQNVTLSCEQNLNHDAMYWYRQDPGQGLRLIYYSQIVNDFQKGDIAEGYSVSREKKESFPLTVTSAQKNPTAFYLCASSGGVQGTQYFGPGTRLLVL.

The chain has TRBV5-1 and TRBJ2-1; tentative D call: TRBD2 (7 bases). Germline CDR1 reads SGHRS; CDR2 reads YFSETQ. This CDR3 spans 13 amino acids. V lost 7 bases and J 8 bases, leaving 16 bases between the germline ends. The CDR3 nucleotides are TGCGCCAGCCAACCGGGGGGCCACGATGAGCAGTTCTTC. Encoded protein: CASQPGGHDEQFF.

The genes are TRBV7-3 and TRBJ1-1; D is unclear. V was cut by 4 bases and J by 5 bases, with 20 bases left in between. Germline lookup yields CDR1 SGHTA and CDR2 FQGTGA. CDR3 length: 16 amino acids. CDR3 sequence: CASSSHSLAAGTEAFF. DNA of the CDR3: TGTGCCAGCAGCTCTCATTCCCTCGCTGCGGGGACTGAAGCTTTCTTT.

The rearrangement uses TRBV9 and TRBJ2-1; TRBD2 matches at 9 bases. The CDR3 spans 17 residues. Germline CDR1 is SGDLS and CDR2 is YYNGEE. The J segment lost 4 bases and the V segment lost 4 bases, leaving 12 bases of the junction unmatched. In DNA form, the CDR3 reads TGTGCCAGCAGCCTGCCCCCGGGACTAGCTACTTACAATGAGCAGTTCTTC. It translates to CASSLPPGLATYNEQFF.

This clone was counted once. J is TRBJ1-1 and V is TRBV2; no definite D call. Germline CDR1 SNHLY, CDR2 FYNNEI. The germline V and J ends were trimmed by 1 base and 7 bases, with 10 bases remaining between them. There are 13 residues in the CDR3. CDR3 loop: CASSEDGVVEAFF. In DNA, the CDR3 is TGTGCCAGCAGTGAAGACGGGGTTGTTGAAGCTTTCTTT.

This chain links TRBV5-1 with TRBJ2-7; TRBD1 matches 7 bases. CDR3 length: 14 residues. From germline, CDR1 is SGHRS and CDR2 YFSETQ. V lost 4 bases and J lost 6; bases outside the gene matches: 10. The CDR3 reads CASSRDRVIGEQYF. As DNA, the CDR3 is TGCGCCAGCAGCCGTGACAGGGTAATTGGCGAGCAGTACTTC.

CDR3 DNA sequence: TGTGCCAGCTCACCAAACAGAGAAAACACTGAAGCTTTCTTT. Its protein product is CASSPNRENTEAFF. V and J are TRBV18 and TRBJ1-1; D gene unclear. The V end was cut by 2 bases, the J end by 2 bases, with 9 bases between. The CDR3 consists of 14 residues. CDR1 is KGHSH, CDR2 LQKENI, per germline.

The chain is built from TRBV19 and TRBJ2-1, with TRBD1 identical over 11 bases. With V trimmed by 3 bases and J by 6 bases, 7 bases remained unmatched. The CDR3 runs to 16 residues. In germline, CDR1 is LNHDA, CDR2 SQIVND (reference sequence). The CDR3 nucleotides read TGTGCCAGTAGTATCTCCGGGACAGGGGGGCGCAATGAGCAGTTCTTC. The encoded protein is CASSISGTGGRNEQFF. Full variable domain (outside the CDR3, taken from reference TRBV19 and TRBJ2-1): DGGITQSPKYLFRKEGQNVTLSCEQNLNHDAMYWYRQDPGQGLRLIYYSQIVNDFQKGDIAEGYSVSREKKESFPLTVTSAQKNPTAFYLCASSISGTGGRNEQFFGPGTRLTVL.

This clone was seen a few times. J is TRBJ1-2 and V is TRBV6-2 or TRBV6-3, with 9 bases matching TRBD1. V gave up 4 bases and J gave up 4 bases; unmatched junction bases: 10. Germline V CDR1 and CDR2: MNHEY, SVGEGT. The CDR3 length is 16 residues. CDR3 in DNA: TGTGCCAGCAGTTCACTGCCGGGACAGGGCGGCTATGGCTACACCTTC. Its translation: CASSSLPGQGGYGYTF.

V is TRBV29-1 and J is TRBJ2-7; 14 nucleotides agree with TRBD2. Germline V gene data show CDR1 as SQVTM and CDR2 as ANQGSEA. The junction had 5 bases not matched to a gene; V was cut back by 1 base and J by 3 bases. This CDR3 is built from 16 residues. The CDR3 spells CSVEGGTSGGDYEQYF. CDR3 coding DNA: TGCAGCGTTGAAGGCGGGACTAGCGGGGGAGACTACGAGCAGTACTTC.

The chain carries TRBV10-3 and TRBJ1-3, with D maybe TRBD1 (5 bases). With 8 bases removed from V and 7 bases from J, the gap between germline ends came to 12 bases. The germline CDR1 and CDR2 sequences are ENHRY and SYGVKD. This CDR3 spans 12 amino acids. CDR3 DNA sequence: TGTGCCATCTTGTCCTCAGGGAACACCATATATTTT. Its protein product is CAILSSGNTIYF.

This clone appeared many times. V and J are TRBV5-6 and TRBJ2-1; the match to TRBD1 covers 9 bases. The CDR3 contains 16 residues. The V gene's germline CDR1 is SGHDT and CDR2 YYEEEE. J lost 8 bases, V lost 0 bases, and 9 bases had no gene match. CDR3 residues: CASSLDLGTGIDEQFF. CDR3 coding DNA: TGTGCCAGCAGCTTGGATTTAGGGACAGGGATCGATGAGCAGTTCTTC.